Each of the 29 T cell receptor beta chains below was sequenced from the same sample in a study of blood T cell repertoires in COVID-19. Only in-frame clones appear in the TCRdb table, and some are missing; sequencing was by immunoSEQ multiplex PCR. This table has 300,000 to 450,000 clones, roughly 86% appearing once. Input material: peripheral blood. The receptors originated from a human donor with acute or convalescent COVID-19. The donor label of this sample is uncertain.

As to this clone: Other nucleotide sequences in the sample specify the same CDR3. J is TRBJ1-3 and V is TRBV19, with no clear D. From germline, CDR1 is LNHDA and CDR2 SQIVND (reference sequence). Between the trimmed V and J ends, which lost 6 bases and 0 bases, there was a span of 9 bases. This CDR3 is 14 amino acids long. The CDR3 sequence: CASRSGGSGNTIYF. The CDR3 DNA reads as TGTGCCAGTAGGTCGGGTGGCTCTGGAAACACCATATATTTT.

This chain joins TRBV24-1 and TRBJ2-1, with TRBD2 matching over 8 bases. Germline trimming cut 4 bases from V and 7 bases from J; bases unmatched to any gene: 17. The CDR3 loop spans 18 amino acids. Germline assignment: CDR1 KGHDR and CDR2 SFDVKD. The CDR3 DNA follows: TGTGCCACCAGTGACGGGGGGGGCCTAGCGGGCTCCTGGAATGAGCAGTTCTTC. It specifies CATSDGGGLAGSWNEQFF.

The chain uses TRBV18 and TRBJ1-6, with D maybe TRBD1 (6 bases). There are 14 residues in the CDR3. The ends were cut back, 4 bases at V and 6 bases at J, with 10 bases in the middle. Per germline, CDR1 KGHSH and CDR2 LQKENI. The CDR3 coding sequence is TGTGCCAGCTCACAGGACAGTTCTAATTCACCCCTCCACTTT. Translation gives CASSQDSSNSPLHF.

The chain combines TRBV25-1 with TRBJ1-4, with D hard to call. This CDR3 is built from 16 residues. Trimming took 5 bases from V and 8 from J, leaving 21 bases between them. The germline gives CDR1 MGHDK, CDR2 SYGVNS. The CDR3 reads CASSFPRGTRSEKLFF. DNA of the CDR3: TGTGCCAGCAGTTTCCCGCGGGGTACGCGATCCGAAAAACTGTTTTTT.

V and J are TRBV30 and TRBJ1-2; 7 bases agree with TRBD1. Trimming took 0 bases from V and 8 from J; bases not matched to a gene: 9. This CDR3 has 14 amino acids. Per the germline V gene, CDR1 is GTSNPN and CDR2 is SVGIG (reference sequence). In nucleotides, the CDR3 is TGTGCCTGGAGTGTTCCGACAGGGTTTAGGGGCTACACCTTC. This encodes CAWSVPTGFRGYTF.

The V call is TRBV19, the J call TRBJ2-2; TRBD1 matches 7 bases. CDR1 LNHDA and CDR2 SQIVND come from the germline V gene (reference sequence). There are 16 residues in the CDR3. Trimming took 1 base from V and 0 from J; bases not matched to a gene: 2. The CDR3: CASSIGQGANTGELFF. The CDR3 bases are TGTGCCAGTAGTATAGGGCAGGGGGCGAACACCGGGGAGCTGTTTTTT. Complete variable domain (other parts from reference TRBV19 and TRBJ2-2): DGGITQSPKYLFRKEGQNVTLSCEQNLNHDAMYWYRQDPGQGLRLIYYSQIVNDFQKGDIAEGYSVSREKKESFPLTVTSAQKNPTAFYLCASSIGQGANTGELFFGEGSRLTVL.

J is TRBJ2-5 and V is TRBV7-9; perhaps TRBD2 as D (5 bases). In germline, CDR1 is SEHNR, CDR2 FQNEAQ (reference sequence). The CDR3 covers 15 residues. Trimming removed 0 bases from V and 4 bases from J, with 12 bases in between. The CDR3 loop is CASSLASAKGETQYF. The CDR3 DNA follows: TGTGCCAGCAGCTTAGCTAGCGCGAAGGGAGAGACCCAGTACTTC.

The J gene is TRBJ2-2, the V gene TRBV5-8; 7 positions agree with TRBD2. Germline-derived CDR1 and CDR2 are SGHTS and YDEGEE. CDR3 length equals 15 residues. Trimming cost V 4 bases and J 2 bases; bases outside gene matches: 5. Here the CDR3 DNA reads TGTGCCAGCAGCGCTGCGGGACTAAACACCGGGGAGCTGTTTTTT. It encodes CASSAAGLNTGELFF. Variable domain in full (rest from reference TRBV5-8 and TRBJ2-2): EAGVTQSPTHLIKTRGQQATLRCSPISGHTSVYWYQQALGLGLQFLLWYDEGEERNRGNFPPRFSGRQFPNYSSELNVNALELEDSALYLCASSAAGLNTGELFFGEGSRLTVL.

The J gene is TRBJ1-1, the V gene TRBV9; D uncertain. V lost 4 bases to trimming and J lost 0 bases, with 10 bases between them. This CDR3 has 14 amino acids. Germline CDR1 reads SGDLS; CDR2 reads YYNGEE. The CDR3 here is CASSRGSVNTEAFF. The CDR3 DNA is TGTGCCAGCAGCCGAGGTTCGGTGAACACTGAAGCTTTCTTT.

V gene TRBV2 combines with J gene TRBJ2-2; D is possibly TRBD1 (6 bases). The CDR3 is 13 residues long. Looked up from germline, CDR1 is SNHLY and CDR2 is FYNNEI. The V end was cut by 4 bases, the J end by 11 bases, with 14 bases between. This chain's CDR3 is CASSGQVPSELFF. CDR3 in DNA: TGTGCCAGCAGTGGACAGGTTCCTTCTGAGCTGTTTTTT.

The chain links TRBV7-9 to TRBJ1-2, with unresolved D. Germline CDR1 SEHNR, CDR2 FQNEAQ (reference sequence). Trimming removed 2 bases from V and 5 bases from J, with 6 bases in between. The CDR3 extends over 12 amino acids. The CDR3 protein is CASSLTSYGYTF. The CDR3 coding sequence is TGTGCCAGCAGCTTAACGAGTTATGGCTACACCTTC.

The chain couples TRBV18 to TRBJ2-1; perhaps TRBD1 as D (5 bases). In germline, CDR1 is KGHSH, CDR2 LQKENI. V gave up 0 bases and J gave up 5 bases, with 14 bases separating them. The CDR3 spans 16 residues. CDR3 nucleotides: TGTGCCAGCTCACCACCGTCAGGGTATCTTAACAATGAGCAGTTCTTC. Protein sequence: CASSPPSGYLNNEQFF.

The chain uses TRBV5-1 and TRBJ2-3; 13 bases are shared with TRBD2. Trimming cost V 0 bases and J 5 bases; bases outside gene matches: 9. This CDR3 contains 18 residues. Germline V gene lookup returns CDR1 SGHRS and CDR2 YFSETQ. CDR3 in DNA: TGCGCCAGCAGCTTGGCCCGACTAGCGGGAGGCGGGGGAGATACGCAGTATTTT. This sequence encodes CASSLARLAGGGGDTQYF.

This clone was seen more than once but under ten times. This chain links TRBV6-1 with TRBJ2-7, with TRBD1 matching 8 bases. The CDR3 has 16 amino acids. Germline trimming cut 4 bases from V and 0 bases from J; bases unmatched to any gene: 8. From germline, CDR1 is MNHNS and CDR2 SASEGT. The chain's CDR3 is CASSVVGQESSYEQYF. In nucleotides, the CDR3 is TGTGCCAGCAGTGTCGTGGGACAGGAGAGCTCCTACGAGCAGTACTTC.

CDR3 in DNA: TGTGCCAGCTCACCACTTGGACAGGGTCGCTCTGAAGCTTTCTTT. This codes for CASSPLGQGRSEAFF. This chain links TRBV18 with TRBJ1-1; 8 bases match TRBD1. V shed 1 base, J shed 6 bases, and the junction held 7 bases outside the gene matches. Per the germline V gene, CDR1 is KGHSH and CDR2 is LQKENI. CDR3 size: 15 residues. Drawing the rest from reference TRBV18 and TRBJ1-1, the complete variable domain is NAGVMQNPRHLVRRRGQEARLRCSPMKGHSHVYWYRQLPEEGLKFMVYLQKENIIDESGMPKERFSAEFPKEGPSILRIQQVVRGDSAAYFCASSPLGQGRSEAFFGQGTRLTVV.

This chain connects TRBV19 to TRBJ2-1; the match to TRBD2 covers 9 bases. CDR1 is LNHDA, CDR2 SQIVND, per germline (reference sequence). The CDR3 covers 16 residues. The V and J ends lost 5 bases and 11 bases, in that order; junction bases with no gene match: 16. The CDR3, as DNA: TGTGCCAGTAGTTCTGAATCCGGGACTAGCTTTACGAAGCAGTTCTTC. It encodes CASSSESGTSFTKQFF.

CDR3 protein: CASSEEAGGEDLTTFFSNTEAFF. CDR3 DNA: TGTGCCAGCAGTGAAGAGGCAGGGGGTGAAGACCTTACTACCTTCTTCTCGAACACTGAAGCTTTCTTT. The gene calls are TRBV2 and TRBJ1-1, with TRBD1 identical over 7 bases. This CDR3 spans 23 amino acids. V lost 1 base to trimming and J lost 1 base; unmatched junction nucleotides: 27. The germline V gene encodes CDR1 SNHLY and CDR2 FYNNEI.

Of note for this clone: Other DNA sequences of this sample code for an identical CDR3. The V gene is TRBV30, the J gene TRBJ1-5; D uncertain. Looked up from germline, CDR1 is GTSNPN and CDR2 is SVGIG (reference sequence). Deletions cut 2 bases from V and 3 bases from J, with 8 bases between. The CDR3 loop spans 13 amino acids. This CDR3 reads CAWSSGSNQPQHF. The CDR3 DNA reads TGTGCCTGGAGTTCGGGTTCCAATCAGCCCCAGCATTTT. The variable domain in full, completed from reference TRBV30 and TRBJ1-5, reads SQTIHQWPATLVQPVGSPLSLECTVEGTSNPNLYWYRQAAGRGLQLLFYSVGIGQISSEVPQNLSASRPQDRQFILSSKKLLLSDSGFYLCAWSSGSNQPQHFGDGTRLSIL.

This chain uses TRBV5-6 with TRBJ1-2; 9 bases are shared with TRBD1. CDR3 length: 14 residues. J gave up 8 bases and V 3 bases, and 8 bases lay outside the gene matches. Germline CDR1 SGHDT, CDR2 YYEEEE. In DNA, the CDR3 is TGTGCCAGCAGCTCCCCGGGACAGGGTACCGGCTACACCTTC. This translates into CASSSPGQGTGYTF.

The chain uses TRBV9 and TRBJ1-5; possible D gene TRBD1, 5 bases. With 0 bases removed from V and 1 base from J, the gap between germline ends came to 11 bases. CDR1 and CDR2 from the germline V gene are SGDLS and YYNGEE. The CDR3 has 16 amino acids. CDR3 loop: CASSVGSGPSNQPQHF. CDR3 nucleotide sequence: TGTGCCAGCAGCGTAGGGTCAGGGCCAAGCAATCAGCCCCAGCATTTT.

This chain connects TRBV6-2 or TRBV6-3 to TRBJ1-1; TRBD1 agrees at 7 bases. The CDR3 extends over 16 amino acids. Per germline, CDR1 MNHEY and CDR2 SVGEGT. The junction had 12 bases not matched to a gene; V was cut back by 4 bases and J by 4 bases. This CDR3 is CASSLLINRGTTEAFF. CDR3 nucleotides: TGTGCCAGCAGTTTACTCATTAACAGGGGAACCACTGAAGCTTTCTTT.

This clone was detected once. The chain has TRBV10-3 and TRBJ2-1, with D perhaps matching TRBD2 (5 bases). V was clipped by 2 bases and J by 6 bases, with 11 bases between them. The CDR3 totals 14 residues. Germline CDR1 is ENHRY and CDR2 is SYGVKD. In DNA form, the CDR3 reads TGTGCCATCAGTGAGCTACCGGGGAGCAATGAGCAGTTCTTC. This translates into CAISELPGSNEQFF.

This rearrangement joins TRBV6-5 to TRBJ1-4, with D possibly TRBD1 on 5 matching bases. Trimming pared 4 bases from V and 1 base from J, leaving 13 bases between. The CDR3 length is 16 residues. Germline lookup yields CDR1 MNHEY and CDR2 SVGAGI. The chain's CDR3 is CASSSGIRGTNEKLFF. CDR3 sequence (DNA): TGTGCCAGCAGTTCAGGGATCCGCGGAACTAATGAAAAACTGTTTTTT.

The chain is built from TRBV7-9 and TRBJ1-2, with TRBD1 matching over 10 bases. CDR3 length: 14 residues. From germline, CDR1 is SEHNR and CDR2 FQNEAQ (reference sequence). Unmatched junction bases numbered 5, after V lost 2 bases and J lost 8 bases. CDR3 DNA sequence: TGTGCCAGCAGCTTACCGGGACAGGGGTCCGGCTACACCTTC. Translating it yields CASSLPGQGSGYTF.

J is TRBJ1-2 and V is TRBV19; unclear D gene. Germline CDR1 reads LNHDA; CDR2 reads SQIVND (reference sequence). The CDR3 totals 14 residues. The V end lost 8 bases, the J end lost 7 bases, and 20 bases lay between the germline ends. CDR3 residues: CASSPLSRISGYTF. CDR3 DNA: TGTGCCAGTTCCCCGCTTAGCCGGATTAGTGGCTACACCTTC.

This clone was recorded a few times. This same CDR3 is encoded by further DNA sequences in the sample. V usage is TRBV14 and J usage is TRBJ1-1; no clear D gene. Germline V gene lookup returns CDR1 SGHDN and CDR2 FVKESK. The V end was cut by 2 bases, the J end by 1 base, with 8 bases between. The length of the CDR3 is 14 residues. This CDR3 is CASSQRGRNTEAFF. The CDR3 DNA follows: TGTGCCAGCAGCCAACGAGGGAGGAACACTGAAGCTTTCTTT.

CDR3 nucleotide sequence: TGTGCCTGGAGCCGCGGACTAGCGGGGGAGACCCAGTACTTC. It yields the protein CAWSRGLAGETQYF. V gene TRBV30 combines with J gene TRBJ2-5, with 12 bases matching TRBD2. This CDR3 spans 14 amino acids. Germline values: CDR1 GTSNPN, CDR2 SVGIG (reference sequence). V shed 3 bases and J 5 bases; nucleotides not matched to a gene: 4.

This clone has just one count. J is TRBJ2-7 and V is TRBV27; 11 bases agree with TRBD1. CDR1 is MNHEY and CDR2 is SMNVEV in the germline V gene (reference sequence). J was trimmed by 2 bases and V by 4 bases; bases with no gene match: 4. The CDR3 has 15 residues. DNA for the CDR3: TGTGCCAGCAGTTGGGAGGGACAGGGGGCCTACGAGCAGTACTTC. Protein: CASSWEGQGAYEQYF.

The rearrangement links TRBV25-1 to TRBJ1-5; 10 positions agree with TRBD1. The CDR3 totals 15 residues. Germline V gene lookup returns CDR1 MGHDK and CDR2 SYGVNS. The ends lost 7 bases at V and 1 base at J; junction bases unmatched: 4. The chain's CDR3 is CASTGDRGSNQPQHF. The DNA of the CDR3 is TGTGCCAGCACGGGGGACAGGGGAAGCAATCAGCCCCAGCATTTT.